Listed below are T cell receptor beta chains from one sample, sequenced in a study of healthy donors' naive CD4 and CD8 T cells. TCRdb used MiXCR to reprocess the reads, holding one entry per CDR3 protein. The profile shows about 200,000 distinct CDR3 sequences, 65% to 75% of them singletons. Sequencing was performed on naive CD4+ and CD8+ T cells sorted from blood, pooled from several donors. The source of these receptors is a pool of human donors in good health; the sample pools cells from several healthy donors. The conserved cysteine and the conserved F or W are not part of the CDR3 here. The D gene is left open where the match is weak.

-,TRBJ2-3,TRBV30,AWSDGRGQVDTQY
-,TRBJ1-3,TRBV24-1,ATSDWRVGSSVSGNTIY
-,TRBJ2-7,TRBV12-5,ASGLVLGQATYEQY
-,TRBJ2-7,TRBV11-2,ASSLVPGPNYEQY
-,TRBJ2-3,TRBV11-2,ASSRSTDTQY
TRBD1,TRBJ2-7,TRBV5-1,ASSFSSGTDEQY
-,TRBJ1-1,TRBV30,AWSVTRNTEAF
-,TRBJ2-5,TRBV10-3,AISEASLQETQY
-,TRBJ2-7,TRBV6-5,ASSYSGPGAYEQY
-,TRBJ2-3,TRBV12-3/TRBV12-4,ASSFLGPTDTQY
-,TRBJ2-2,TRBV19,ASSIPRTGELF
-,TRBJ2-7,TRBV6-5,ASSPLPLAYEQY
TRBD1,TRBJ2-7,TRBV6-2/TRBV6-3,ASISARDRGFYEQY
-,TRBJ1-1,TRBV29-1,SVVELLNTEAF
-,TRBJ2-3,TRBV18,ASSPAADTQY
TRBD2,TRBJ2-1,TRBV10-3,AISTVLPGGINEQF
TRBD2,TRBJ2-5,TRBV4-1,ASSHPGGAGGSETQY
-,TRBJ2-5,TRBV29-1,SVAVAQETQY
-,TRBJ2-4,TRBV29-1,SVVRNGIQY